This T cell receptor (beta chain) came from a study of T-cell reconstitution after alpha-beta-depleted transplantation in children. J was trimmed by 0 bases and V by 4 bases; bases with no gene match: 8. Germline CDR1 and CDR2: KGHDR and SFDVKD. CDR3 size: 18 residues. This clonotype was detected only a few times. Preparing the TCRbeta library involved the use of unique molecular identifiers. Using its own MiXCR run on the PCR reads, TCRdb lists one record per CDR3 protein. The sample has some 500,000 distinct CDR3 sequences, around 20% seen once; the top ten hold 2.5% to 4%. V is TRBV24-1 and J is TRBJ2-4, with 10 bases identical to TRBD2. The sequence came from a human donor who donated a stem cell graft to a child with acute lymphoblastic leukemia. Here the sequenced sample was PBMCs from the stem cell graft donor, taken from the stem cell graft. The CDR3 nucleotides are TGTGCCACCAGTGACGCTAGACTAGCGGGCCCAGCCAAAAACATTCAGTACTTC. This sequence encodes CATSDARLAGPAKNIQYF.